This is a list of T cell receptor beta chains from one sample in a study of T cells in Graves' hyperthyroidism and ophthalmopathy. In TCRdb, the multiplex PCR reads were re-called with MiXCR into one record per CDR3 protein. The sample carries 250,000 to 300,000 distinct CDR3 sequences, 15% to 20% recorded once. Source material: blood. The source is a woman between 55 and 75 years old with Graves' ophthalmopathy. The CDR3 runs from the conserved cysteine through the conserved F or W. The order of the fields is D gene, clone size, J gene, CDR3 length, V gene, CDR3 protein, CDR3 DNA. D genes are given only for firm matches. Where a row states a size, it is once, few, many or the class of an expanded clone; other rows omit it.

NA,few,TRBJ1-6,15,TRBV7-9,CASSKGDRGNSPLHF,TGTGCCAGCAGCAAAGGGGATCGTGGTAATTCACCCCTCCACTTT
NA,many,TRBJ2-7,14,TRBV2,CASSDRGFSYEQYF,TGTGCCAGCAGTGATCGAGGGTTCTCCTACGAGCAGTACTTC
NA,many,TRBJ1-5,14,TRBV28,CASSFWGTNQPQHF,TGTGCCAGCAGTTTCTGGGGGACCAATCAGCCCCAGCATTTT
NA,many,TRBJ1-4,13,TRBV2,CASIGQRGEKLFF,TGTGCCAGCATAGGACAGAGGGGGGAAAAACTGTTTTTT
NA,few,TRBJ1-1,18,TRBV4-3,CASSPSAATGLGNTEAFF,TGCGCCAGCAGCCCAAGCGCAGCAACAGGGTTGGGGAACACTGAAGCTTTCTTT
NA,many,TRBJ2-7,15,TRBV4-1,CASSPDDRPTYEQYF,TGCGCCAGCAGCCCCGATGACAGGCCCACCTACGAGCAGTACTTC
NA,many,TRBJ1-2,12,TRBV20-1,CSARDGFYGYTF,TGCAGTGCTAGAGATGGGTTTTATGGCTACACCTTC
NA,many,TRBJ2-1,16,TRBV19,CASSIGGRGMYNEQFF,TGTGCCAGTAGTATTGGAGGGAGAGGCATGTACAATGAGCAGTTCTTC
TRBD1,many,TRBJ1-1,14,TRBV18,CASSPRGTNTEAFF,TGTGCCAGCTCCCCCAGGGGGACGAACACTGAAGCTTTCTTT
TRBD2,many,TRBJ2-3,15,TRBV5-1,CASSFRGDTTDTQYF,TGCGCCAGCAGCTTTCGGGGGGATACCACAGATACGCAGTATTTT
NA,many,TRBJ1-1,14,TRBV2,CASSANRKGTEAFF,TGTGCCAGCAGTGCAAACAGGAAAGGGACTGAAGCTTTCTTT
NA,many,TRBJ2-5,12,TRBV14,CASSHADRTQYF,TGTGCCAGCAGCCATGCGGACAGGACCCAGTACTTC
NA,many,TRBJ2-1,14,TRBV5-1,CASSREDSYNEQFF,TGCGCCAGCAGCCGAGAAGACAGCTACAATGAGCAGTTCTTC
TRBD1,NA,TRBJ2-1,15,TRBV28,CASRPFGQGASEQFF,TGTGCCAGCAGACCGTTCGGACAGGGGGCTTCTGAGCAGTTCTTC
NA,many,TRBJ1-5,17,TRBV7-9,CASSLGDGVPSNQPQHF,TGTGCCAGCAGCTTAGGGGATGGGGTTCCGAGCAATCAGCCCCAGCATTTT
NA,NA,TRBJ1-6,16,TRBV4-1,CASSHAGGGGKSPLHF,TGCGCCAGCAGCCACGCGGGAGGAGGAGGGAAATCACCCCTCCACTTT
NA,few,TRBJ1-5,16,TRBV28,CASSLDWGKDNQPQHF,TGTGCCAGCAGTTTAGATTGGGGGAAGGACAATCAGCCCCAGCATTTT
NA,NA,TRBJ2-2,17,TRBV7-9,CASSLGRGAQNAGELFF,TGTGCCAGCAGCTTAGGGAGGGGGGCGCAGAATGCCGGGGAGCTGTTTTTT
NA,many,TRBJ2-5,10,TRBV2,CASSEETQYF,TGTGCCAGCAGTGAGGAGACCCAGTACTTC
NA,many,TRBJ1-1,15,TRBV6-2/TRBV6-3,CASSYSSMGGSEAFF,TGTGCCAGCAGTTACTCGAGTATGGGAGGGTCTGAAGCTTTCTTT
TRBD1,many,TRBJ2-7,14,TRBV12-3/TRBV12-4,CASSTGRGQGEQYF,TGTGCCAGCAGCACCGGCAGGGGGCAAGGCGAGCAGTACTTC
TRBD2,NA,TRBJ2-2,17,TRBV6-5,CASSSRSGRVWTGELFF,TGTGCCAGCAGTTCGCGTAGCGGGAGGGTTTGGACCGGGGAGCTGTTTTTT
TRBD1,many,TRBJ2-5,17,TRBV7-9,CASSPHPGTGIQETQYF,TGTGCCAGCAGCCCCCATCCCGGGACAGGGATCCAAGAGACCCAGTACTTC
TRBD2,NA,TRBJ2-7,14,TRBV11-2,CASSPRGGMDEQYF,TGTGCCAGCAGCCCCCGGGGGGGCATGGACGAGCAGTACTTC
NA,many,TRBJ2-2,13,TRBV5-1,CASSLEAAGELFF,TGCGCCAGCAGCTTGGAAGCAGCCGGGGAGCTGTTTTTT
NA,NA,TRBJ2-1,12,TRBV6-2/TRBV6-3,CASSPLENEQFF,TGTGCCAGCAGCCCCCTTGAAAATGAGCAGTTCTTC
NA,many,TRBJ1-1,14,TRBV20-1,CSASRGRVTTEAFF,TGCAGTGCTAGTAGGGGCAGGGTGACGACTGAAGCTTTCTTT
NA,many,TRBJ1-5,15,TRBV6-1,CASSERPFRNQPQHF,TGTGCCAGCAGCGAAAGGCCTTTTCGCAATCAGCCCCAGCATTTT
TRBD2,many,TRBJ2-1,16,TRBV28,CASVSTSGSSYNEQFF,TGTGCCAGCGTTAGCACTAGCGGGAGCTCCTACAATGAGCAGTTCTTC
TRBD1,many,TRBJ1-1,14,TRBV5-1,CASSVRGLETEAFF,TGCGCCAGCAGCGTCAGGGGGCTCGAGACTGAAGCTTTCTTT
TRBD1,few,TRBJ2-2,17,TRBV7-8,CASSFLPRDRGTGELFF,TGTGCCAGCAGCTTCCTACCCCGGGACAGGGGGACCGGGGAGCTGTTTTTT
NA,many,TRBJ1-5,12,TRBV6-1,CASTTGAQPQHF,TGTGCCAGCACCACGGGGGCTCAGCCCCAGCATTTT
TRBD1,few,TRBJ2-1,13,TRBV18,CASSTGLNNEQFF,TGTGCCAGCTCGACAGGGCTCAACAATGAGCAGTTCTTC
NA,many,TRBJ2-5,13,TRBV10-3,CAISGRDQETQYF,TGTGCCATCAGTGGACGGGACCAAGAGACCCAGTACTTC
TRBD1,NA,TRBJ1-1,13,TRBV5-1,CASSADRGRGAFF,TGCGCCAGCAGCGCGGACAGGGGGCGAGGAGCTTTCTTT
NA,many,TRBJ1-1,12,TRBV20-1,CSASGGLTEAFF,TGCAGTGCTAGTGGGGGGCTCACTGAAGCTTTCTTT
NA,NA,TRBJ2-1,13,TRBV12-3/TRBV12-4,CASTQTRYNEQFF,TGTGCCAGCACCCAGACGCGCTACAATGAGCAGTTCTTC
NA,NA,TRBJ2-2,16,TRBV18,CASSPRQNTNTGELFF,TGTGCCAGCTCACCACGACAGAACACGAACACCGGGGAGCTGTTTTTT
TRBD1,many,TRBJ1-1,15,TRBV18,CASSPGQVKNTEAFF,TGTGCCAGCTCTCCGGGACAGGTCAAGAACACTGAAGCTTTCTTT
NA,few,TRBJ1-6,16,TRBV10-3,CAISESKSSYNSPLHF,TGTGCCATCAGTGAAAGTAAGAGCTCCTATAATTCACCCCTCCACTTT
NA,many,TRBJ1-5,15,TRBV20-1,CSARVRQGGDQPQHF,TGCAGTGCTAGAGTGAGGCAGGGTGGGGATCAGCCCCAGCATTTT
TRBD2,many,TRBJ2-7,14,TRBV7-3,CASSLSGGSYEQYF,TGTGCCAGCAGCCTCAGCGGGGGATCCTACGAGCAGTACTTC
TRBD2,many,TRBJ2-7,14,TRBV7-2,CASSLGREGYEQYF,TGTGCCAGCAGCTTAGGCAGGGAGGGCTACGAGCAGTACTTC
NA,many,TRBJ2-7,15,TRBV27,CASSRTRGSSYEQYF,TGTGCCAGCAGTAGAACCCGGGGGAGCTCCTACGAGCAGTACTTC
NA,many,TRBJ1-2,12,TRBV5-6,CASGRQDYGYTF,TGTGCCAGCGGACGACAGGACTATGGCTACACCTTC
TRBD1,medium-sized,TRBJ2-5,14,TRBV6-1,CASSPGTGRETQYF,TGTGCCAGCAGCCCCGGGACAGGGAGGGAGACCCAGTACTTC
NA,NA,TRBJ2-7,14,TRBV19,CASSSSIGRYEQYF,TGTGCCAGTAGTAGTAGTATTGGGCGCTACGAGCAGTACTTC
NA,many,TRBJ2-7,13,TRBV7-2,CASSRQDSYEQYF,TGTGCCAGCAGTCGACAGGACTCCTACGAGCAGTACTTC
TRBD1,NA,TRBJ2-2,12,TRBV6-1,CASREGQGTLFF,TGTGCCAGCAGGGAGGGACAGGGGACGCTGTTTTTT
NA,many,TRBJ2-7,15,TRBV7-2,CASSLARGISYEQYF,TGTGCCAGCAGCTTAGCGCGTGGGATCTCCTACGAGCAGTACTTC
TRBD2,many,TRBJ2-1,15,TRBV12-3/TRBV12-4,CASSFGLAGEYEQFF,TGTGCCAGCAGTTTTGGGCTAGCGGGAGAATATGAGCAGTTCTTC
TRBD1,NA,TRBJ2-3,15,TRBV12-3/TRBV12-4,CASSLQGAHTDTQYF,TGTGCCAGCAGTTTACAGGGGGCGCACACAGATACGCAGTATTTT
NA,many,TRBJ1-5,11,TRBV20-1,CSATQYQPQHF,TGCAGTGCTACGCAATATCAGCCCCAGCATTTT
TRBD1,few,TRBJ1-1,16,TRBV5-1,CASSHPGQGDGTEAFF,TGCGCCAGCAGCCACCCGGGACAGGGGGACGGCACTGAAGCTTTCTTT
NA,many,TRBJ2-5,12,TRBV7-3,CASSSNRGTQYF,TGTGCCAGCAGCTCTAACCGGGGGACCCAGTACTTC
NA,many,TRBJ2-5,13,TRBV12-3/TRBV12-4,CASSPGPEETQYF,TGTGCCAGCAGCCCCGGACCCGAAGAGACCCAGTACTTC
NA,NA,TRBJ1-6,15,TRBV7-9,CASSPLPSGGSPLHF,TGTGCCAGCAGCCCATTGCCATCTGGGGGTTCACCCCTCCACTTT